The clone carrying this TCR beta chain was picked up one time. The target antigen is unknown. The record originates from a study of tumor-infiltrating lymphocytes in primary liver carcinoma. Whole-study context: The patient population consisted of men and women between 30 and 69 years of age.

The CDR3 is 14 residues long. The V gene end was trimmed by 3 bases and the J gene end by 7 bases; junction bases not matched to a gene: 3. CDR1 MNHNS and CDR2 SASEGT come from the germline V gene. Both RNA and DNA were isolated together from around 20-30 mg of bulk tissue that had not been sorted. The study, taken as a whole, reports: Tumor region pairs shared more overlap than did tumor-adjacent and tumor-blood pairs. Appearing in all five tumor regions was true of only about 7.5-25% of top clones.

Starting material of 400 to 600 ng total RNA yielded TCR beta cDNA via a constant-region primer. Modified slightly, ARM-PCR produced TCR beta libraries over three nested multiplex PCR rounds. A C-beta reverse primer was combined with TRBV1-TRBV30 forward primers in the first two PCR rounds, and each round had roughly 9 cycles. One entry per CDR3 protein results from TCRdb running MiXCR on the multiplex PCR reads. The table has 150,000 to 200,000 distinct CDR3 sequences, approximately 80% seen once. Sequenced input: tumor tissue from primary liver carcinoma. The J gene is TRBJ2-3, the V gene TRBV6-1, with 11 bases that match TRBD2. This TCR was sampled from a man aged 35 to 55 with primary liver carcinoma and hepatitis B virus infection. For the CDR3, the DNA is TGTGCCAGCAGTGAGACTAGCGGGGCATATACGCAGTATTTT. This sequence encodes CASSETSGAYTQYF.